This T cell receptor beta chain is from a study of neurological immune-mediated disorders (dated by TCRdb to between 2018 and 2020). For the wider study: Using UMI-based sequencing, the study compared peripheral blood TCR-beta repertoires from patients with HTLV-I-associated myelopathy (HAM/TSP), patients with multiple sclerosis, and healthy controls. Longitudinal HAM/TSP donors and healthy donors each had 3 time-points at intervals of roughly 3-40 months. The cohort was made up of about 68 subjects, consisting of roughly 15 HAM/TSP patients, around 35 multiple sclerosis patients and around 20 healthy controls. The approximately 110 TCR-beta libraries included longitudinal samples, technical triplicates and paired sorted CD4+ and CD8+ T-cell subsets alongside PBMC samples. The research as a whole found: TCR clonal expansion was greatest in HAM/TSP patients and smallest in MS patients, who ranked below even healthy controls. No identical CDR3 amino acid sequences were shared among expanded clones across subjects, suggesting private TCR-beta repertoires in all groups.

This clonotype was seen repeatedly, ten times or more. Its specific antigen is unknown. Base qualities are not provided; no much larger clone lies one nucleotide away. To synthesize cDNA, template-switch 5'RACE was performed with a primer carrying a 10-nucleotide random unique molecular identifier so that each TCR transcript was tagged. Over 180 million TCR-beta sequences, covering 15-18 subjects, were produced in each sequencing run. The RNeasy kit was used for extraction of total RNA. Using the KAPA Real-time Library Amplification kit, TCR-beta VDJ regions were amplified with primers for the TCR constant region and the 5'RACE anchor. Sample indexes and Illumina adaptors were added in a first PCR, and a second PCR then increased library yield. After Ampure bead purification, the TCR product of roughly 650 bp was size-selected on a 2% E-gel SizeSelection system. Before pooling, library quality was assessed on a Bioanalyzer, concentration was determined with Qubit, and library quantification was performed with the Kapa Library Quantification kit. An Illumina HiSeq 2500 was used to sequence the libraries paired-end at 2 x 150 bp. To increase sequence diversity, roughly 23-30% phiX was spiked into each library pool. The paper's data handling went like this. Quality-filtered reads were processed with the UMI-based MiGEC pipeline, which removed over 75% of raw TCR sequences during error correction. IMGT germline references were used for alignment of VDJ genes, and clonotypes were defined by a unique CDR3 amino acid sequence together with V-J genes. Clonal expansion, Shannon diversity and CDR3 relatedness (CalcPairwiseDistances, ClusterSamples) were evaluated with VDJtools, and phylogenetic trees were built with CLCbio workbench. Expanded clones were defined as having at least 8 unique UMIs, based on coefficient-of-variation modelling across technical triplicates. The public reads were reprocessed in TCRdb via fastp at Q25 and MiXCR, keeping in-frame beta chains. Here each entry gathers all rows of one CDR3 protein and keeps the most common genes and DNA. Clone size and V and J calls follow TCRdb, not the original study. Across this sample there are tens of thousands of distinct CDR3 sequences, with about a tenth seen only once. 9.5% to 10% of the sample is in the top ten clones.

Including cysteine and phenylalanine, the CDR3 has 14 amino acids. This entry keeps only the CDR3 DNA: 42 bases, framed from base 1. Relative to germline, V is missing 5 bases and J is missing 6 bases, with 7 bases of the junction outside any gene match. CDR1 SGHTS and CDR2 YDEGEE were looked up in the germline V gene. The sample's time point label, decoded: longitudinal time-point 1 (baseline). Blood bank volunteers in Maryland, USA served as the healthy controls. Libraries from unsorted PBMCs were made from 2 million PBMCs kept in RNAlater at -80 degrees C until RNA extraction. PBMCs were separated from peripheral blood using Ficoll-Hypaque density gradient centrifugation and then cryopreserved in liquid nitrogen.

Sequenced sample: PBMCs. The TCR sequence derives from a man younger than 40 in good health. The sequence links TRBV5-8 to TRBJ2-1, and 8 junction bases match TRBD2. The CDR3 protein sequence reads: CASSGPSGFNEQFF. The base sequence is TGTGCCAGCAGTGGCCCTAGCGGGTTCAATGAGCAGTTCTTC.